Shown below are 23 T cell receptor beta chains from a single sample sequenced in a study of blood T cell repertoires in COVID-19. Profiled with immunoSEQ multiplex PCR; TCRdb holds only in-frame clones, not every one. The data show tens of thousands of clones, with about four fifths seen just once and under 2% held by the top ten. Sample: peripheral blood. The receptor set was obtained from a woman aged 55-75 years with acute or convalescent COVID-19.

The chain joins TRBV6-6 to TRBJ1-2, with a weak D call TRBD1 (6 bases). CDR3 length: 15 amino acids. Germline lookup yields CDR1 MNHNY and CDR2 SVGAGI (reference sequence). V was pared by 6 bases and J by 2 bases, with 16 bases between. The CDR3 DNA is TGTGCCAGCAGCGACCGGGAAAGGGGGAACTATGGCTACACCTTC. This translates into CASSDRERGNYGYTF.

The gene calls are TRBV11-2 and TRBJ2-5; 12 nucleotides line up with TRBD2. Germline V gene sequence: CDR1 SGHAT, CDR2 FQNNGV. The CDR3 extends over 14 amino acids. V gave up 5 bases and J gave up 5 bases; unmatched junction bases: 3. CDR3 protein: CASSLAGGKETQYF. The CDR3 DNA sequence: TGTGCCAGCAGCCTAGCGGGGGGGAAGGAGACCCAGTACTTC. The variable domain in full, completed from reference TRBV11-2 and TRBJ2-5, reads EAGVAQSPRYKIIEKRQSVAFWCNPISGHATLYWYQQILGQGPKLLIQFQNNGVVDDSQLPKDRFSAERLKGVDSTLKIQPAKLEDSAVYLCASSLAGGKETQYFGPGTRLLVL.

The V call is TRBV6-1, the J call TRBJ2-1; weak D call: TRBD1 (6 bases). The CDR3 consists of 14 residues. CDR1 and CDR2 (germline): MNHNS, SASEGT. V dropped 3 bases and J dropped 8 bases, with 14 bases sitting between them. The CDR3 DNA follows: TGTGCCAGCAGTGACGTCAGGCAGGGGCATGAGCAGTTCTTC. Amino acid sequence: CASSDVRQGHEQFF.

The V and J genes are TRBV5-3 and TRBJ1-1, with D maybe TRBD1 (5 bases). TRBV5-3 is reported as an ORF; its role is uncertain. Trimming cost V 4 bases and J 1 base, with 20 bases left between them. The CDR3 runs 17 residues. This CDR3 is CARSLDTGGPENTEAFF. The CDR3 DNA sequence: TGTGCCAGAAGCCTGGATACCGGGGGACCTGAGAACACTGAAGCTTTCTTT.

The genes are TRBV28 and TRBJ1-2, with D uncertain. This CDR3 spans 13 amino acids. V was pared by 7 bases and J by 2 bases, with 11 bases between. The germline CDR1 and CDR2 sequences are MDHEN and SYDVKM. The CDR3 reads CASTLQQNYGYTF. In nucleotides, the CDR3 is TGTGCCAGCACTCTACAGCAAAACTATGGCTACACCTTC.

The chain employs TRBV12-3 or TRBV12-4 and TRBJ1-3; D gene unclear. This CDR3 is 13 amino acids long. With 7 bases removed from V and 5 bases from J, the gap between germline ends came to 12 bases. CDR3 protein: CASTKTVRNTIYF. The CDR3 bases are TGTGCCAGCACAAAAACTGTCCGAAACACCATATATTTT.

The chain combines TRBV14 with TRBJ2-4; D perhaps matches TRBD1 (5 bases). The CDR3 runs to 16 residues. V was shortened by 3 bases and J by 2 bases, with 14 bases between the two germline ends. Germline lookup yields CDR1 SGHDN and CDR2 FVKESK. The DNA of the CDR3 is TGTGCCAGCAGCCAGCAGGGCACCCGAACCAAAAACATTCAGTACTTC. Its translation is CASSQQGTRTKNIQYF.

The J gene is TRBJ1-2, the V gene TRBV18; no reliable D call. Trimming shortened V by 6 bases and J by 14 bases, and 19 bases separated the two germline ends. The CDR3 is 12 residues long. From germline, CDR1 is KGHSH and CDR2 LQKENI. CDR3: CASSEAREIGTF. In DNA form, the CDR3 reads TGTGCCAGCTCTGAGGCCCGGGAAATTGGGACCTTC. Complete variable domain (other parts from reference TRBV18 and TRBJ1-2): NAGVMQNPRHLVRRRGQEARLRCSPMKGHSHVYWYRQLPEEGLKFMVYLQKENIIDESGMPKERFSAEFPKEGPSILRIQQVVRGDSAAYFCASSEAREIGTFGSGTRLTVV.

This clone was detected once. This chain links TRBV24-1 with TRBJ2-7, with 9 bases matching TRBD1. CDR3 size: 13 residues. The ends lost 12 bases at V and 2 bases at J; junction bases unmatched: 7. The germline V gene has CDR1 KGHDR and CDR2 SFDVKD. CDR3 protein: CAVGTGPAYEQYF. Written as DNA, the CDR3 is TGTGCCGTCGGGACAGGGCCAGCCTACGAGCAGTACTTC.

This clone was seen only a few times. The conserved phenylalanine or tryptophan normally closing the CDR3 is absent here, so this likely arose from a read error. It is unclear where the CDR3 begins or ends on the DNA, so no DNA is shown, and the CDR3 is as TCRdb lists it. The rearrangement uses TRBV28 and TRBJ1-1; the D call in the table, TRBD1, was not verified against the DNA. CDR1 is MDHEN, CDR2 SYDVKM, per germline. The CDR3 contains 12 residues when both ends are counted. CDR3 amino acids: CASSGDSQLWVC.

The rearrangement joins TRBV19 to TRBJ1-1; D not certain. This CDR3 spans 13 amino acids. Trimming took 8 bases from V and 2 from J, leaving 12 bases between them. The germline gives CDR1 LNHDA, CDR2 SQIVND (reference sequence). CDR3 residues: CASSRGSNTEAFF. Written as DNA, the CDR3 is TGTGCCAGTTCCAGAGGGAGTAACACTGAAGCTTTCTTT.

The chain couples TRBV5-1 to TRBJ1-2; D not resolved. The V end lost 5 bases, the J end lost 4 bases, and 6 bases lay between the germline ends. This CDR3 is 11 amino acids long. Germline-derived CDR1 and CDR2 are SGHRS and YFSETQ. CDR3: CASSGGYGYTF. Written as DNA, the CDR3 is TGCGCCAGCAGTGGAGGCTATGGCTACACCTTC.

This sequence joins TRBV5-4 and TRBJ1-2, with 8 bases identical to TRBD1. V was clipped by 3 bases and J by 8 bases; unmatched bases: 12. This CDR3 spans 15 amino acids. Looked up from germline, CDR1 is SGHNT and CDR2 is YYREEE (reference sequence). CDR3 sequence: CASSYLDRGIIGYTF. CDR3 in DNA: TGTGCCAGCAGCTACCTAGACAGGGGTATTATCGGCTACACCTTC.

CDR3 sequence (DNA): TGTGCCAGCAGCCCGACAGCACAATCCTCCTACGAGCAGTACTTC. Its protein product is CASSPTAQSSYEQYF. This chain connects TRBV6-6 to TRBJ2-7; D perhaps matches TRBD1 (5 bases). From germline, CDR1 is MNHNY and CDR2 SVGAGI (reference sequence). CDR3 length equals 15 residues. V lost 6 bases and J lost 0, with 15 bases in between.

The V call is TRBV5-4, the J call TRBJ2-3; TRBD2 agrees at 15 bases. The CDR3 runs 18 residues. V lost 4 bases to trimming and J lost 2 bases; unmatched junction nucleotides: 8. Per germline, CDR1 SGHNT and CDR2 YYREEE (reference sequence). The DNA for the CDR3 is TGTGCCAGCAGCCTACCAGGGACTAGCGGGGGGTACACAGATACGCAGTATTTT. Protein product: CASSLPGTSGGYTDTQYF.

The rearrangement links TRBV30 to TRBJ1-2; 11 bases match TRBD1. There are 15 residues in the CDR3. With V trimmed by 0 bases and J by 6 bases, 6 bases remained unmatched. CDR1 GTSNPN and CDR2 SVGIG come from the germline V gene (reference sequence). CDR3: CAWSVLRTGGHGYTF. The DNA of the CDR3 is TGTGCCTGGAGTGTACTTCGGACAGGGGGCCATGGCTACACCTTC.

DNA of the CDR3: TGTGCCAGTAGTATCAGTAGCCAGTCAAATCAGCCCCAGCATTTT. Translated: CASSISSQSNQPQHF. V usage is TRBV19 and J usage is TRBJ1-5; D remains ambiguous. Trimming shortened V by 3 bases and J by 4 bases, and 13 bases separated the two germline ends. CDR1 LNHDA and CDR2 SQIVND come from the germline V gene (reference sequence). CDR3 length equals 15 residues.

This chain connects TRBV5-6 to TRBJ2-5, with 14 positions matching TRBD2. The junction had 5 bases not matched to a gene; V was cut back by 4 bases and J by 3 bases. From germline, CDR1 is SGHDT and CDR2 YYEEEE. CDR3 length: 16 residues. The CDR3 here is CASSQWGLAGEETQYF. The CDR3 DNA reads TGTGCCAGCAGCCAATGGGGACTAGCGGGGGAAGAGACCCAGTACTTC.

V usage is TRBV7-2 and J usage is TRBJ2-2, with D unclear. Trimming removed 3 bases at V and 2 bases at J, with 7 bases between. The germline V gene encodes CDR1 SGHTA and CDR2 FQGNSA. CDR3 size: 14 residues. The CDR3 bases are TGTGCCAGCAGCTTTCGGTACAACACCGGGGAGCTGTTTTTT. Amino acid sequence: CASSFRYNTGELFF.

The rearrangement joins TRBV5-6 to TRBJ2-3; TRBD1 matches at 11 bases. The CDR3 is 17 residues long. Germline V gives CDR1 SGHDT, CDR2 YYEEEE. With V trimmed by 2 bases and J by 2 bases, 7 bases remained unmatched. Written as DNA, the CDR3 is TGTGCCAGCAGCTTCGGACAGGGGGCTTATTTCACAGATACGCAGTATTTT. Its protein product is CASSFGQGAYFTDTQYF.

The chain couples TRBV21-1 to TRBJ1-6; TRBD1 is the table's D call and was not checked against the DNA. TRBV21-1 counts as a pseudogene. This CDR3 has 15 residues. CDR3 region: CASSTRDSNNSPLHF. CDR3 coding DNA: TGTGCCAGCAGCACAAGGGACAGCAATAATTCACCCCTCCACTTT.

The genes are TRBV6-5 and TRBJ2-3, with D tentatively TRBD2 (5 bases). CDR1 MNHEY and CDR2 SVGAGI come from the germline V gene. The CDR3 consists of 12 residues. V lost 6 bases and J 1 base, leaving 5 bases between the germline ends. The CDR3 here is CASSGGTDTQYF. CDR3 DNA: TGTGCCAGCAGCGGGGGCACAGATACGCAGTATTTT.

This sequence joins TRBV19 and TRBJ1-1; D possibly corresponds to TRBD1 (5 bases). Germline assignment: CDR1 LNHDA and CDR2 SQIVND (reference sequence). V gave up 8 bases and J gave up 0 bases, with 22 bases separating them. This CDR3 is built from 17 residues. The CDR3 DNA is TGTGCCAGTCGACGCGGACCAGGGAATCCGGTGAACACTGAAGCTTTCTTT. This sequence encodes CASRRGPGNPVNTEAFF.